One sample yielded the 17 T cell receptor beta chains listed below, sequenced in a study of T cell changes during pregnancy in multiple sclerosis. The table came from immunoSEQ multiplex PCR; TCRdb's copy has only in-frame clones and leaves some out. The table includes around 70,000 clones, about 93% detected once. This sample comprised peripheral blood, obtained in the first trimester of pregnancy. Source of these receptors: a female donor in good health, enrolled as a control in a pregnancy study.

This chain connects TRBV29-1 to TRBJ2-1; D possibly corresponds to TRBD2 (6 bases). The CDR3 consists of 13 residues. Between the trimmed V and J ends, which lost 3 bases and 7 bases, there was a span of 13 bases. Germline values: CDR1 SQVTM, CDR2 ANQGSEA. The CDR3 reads CSVEGTAVNEQFF. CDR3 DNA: TGCAGCGTTGAGGGGACTGCCGTGAATGAGCAGTTCTTC.

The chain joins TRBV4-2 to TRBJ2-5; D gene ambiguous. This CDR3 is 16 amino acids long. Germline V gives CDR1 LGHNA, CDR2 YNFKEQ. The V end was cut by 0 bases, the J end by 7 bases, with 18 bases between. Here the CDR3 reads CASSQDMRLPPGTQYF. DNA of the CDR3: TGTGCCAGCAGCCAAGATATGCGCCTTCCCCCGGGGACCCAGTACTTC.

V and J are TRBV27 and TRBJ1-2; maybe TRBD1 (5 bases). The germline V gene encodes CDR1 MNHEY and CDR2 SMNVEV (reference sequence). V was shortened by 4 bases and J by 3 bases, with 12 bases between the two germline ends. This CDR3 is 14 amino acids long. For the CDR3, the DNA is TGTGCCAGCAGTTCACTACAGGTGGACTATGGCTACACCTTC. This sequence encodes CASSSLQVDYGYTF.

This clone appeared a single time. DNA of the CDR3: TGTGCCACCAGCACGTCGACAGGGGACCAGCCCCAGCATTTT. Translation: CATSTSTGDQPQHF. The V gene is TRBV15, the J gene TRBJ1-5; 8 bases match TRBD1. The CDR3 covers 14 residues. Germline CDR1 is LNHNV and CDR2 is YYDKDF (reference sequence). Trimming took 4 bases from V and 7 from J; bases not matched to a gene: 6.

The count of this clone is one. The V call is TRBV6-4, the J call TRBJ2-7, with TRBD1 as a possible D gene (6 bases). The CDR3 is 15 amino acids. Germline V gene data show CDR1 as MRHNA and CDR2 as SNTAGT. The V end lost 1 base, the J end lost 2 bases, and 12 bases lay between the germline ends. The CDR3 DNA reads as TGTGCCAGCAGTGACTATGGGCAGGGGACCTACGAGCAGTACTTC. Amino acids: CASSDYGQGTYEQYF.

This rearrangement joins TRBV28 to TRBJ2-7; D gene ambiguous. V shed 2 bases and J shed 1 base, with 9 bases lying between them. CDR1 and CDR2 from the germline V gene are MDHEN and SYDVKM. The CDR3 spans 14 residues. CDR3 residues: CASSLTPVSYEQYF. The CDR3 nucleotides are TGTGCCAGCAGTTTAACCCCAGTTTCCTACGAGCAGTACTTC.

The CDR3 loop reads CATSNGQGEAFF. The CDR3, as DNA: TGTGCCACCAGTAATGGACAGGGCGAAGCTTTCTTT. V usage is TRBV15 and J usage is TRBJ1-1; 8 bases line up with TRBD1. The CDR3 totals 12 residues. Germline CDR1 is LNHNV and CDR2 is YYDKDF (reference sequence). Trimming took 6 bases from V and 8 from J; bases not matched to a gene: 5.

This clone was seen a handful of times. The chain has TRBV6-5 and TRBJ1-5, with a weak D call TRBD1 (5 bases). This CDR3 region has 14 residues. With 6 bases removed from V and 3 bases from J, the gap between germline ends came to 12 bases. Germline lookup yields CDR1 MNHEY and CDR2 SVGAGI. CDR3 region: CASRPDSINQPQHF. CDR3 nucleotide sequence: TGTGCCAGCAGACCCGACAGTATCAATCAGCCCCAGCATTTT.

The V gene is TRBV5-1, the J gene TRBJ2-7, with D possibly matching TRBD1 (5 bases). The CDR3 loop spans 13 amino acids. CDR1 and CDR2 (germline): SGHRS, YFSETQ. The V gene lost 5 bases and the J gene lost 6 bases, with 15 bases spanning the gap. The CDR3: CASRWTTDGEQYF. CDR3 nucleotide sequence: TGCGCCAGCAGATGGACAACGGACGGCGAGCAGTACTTC.

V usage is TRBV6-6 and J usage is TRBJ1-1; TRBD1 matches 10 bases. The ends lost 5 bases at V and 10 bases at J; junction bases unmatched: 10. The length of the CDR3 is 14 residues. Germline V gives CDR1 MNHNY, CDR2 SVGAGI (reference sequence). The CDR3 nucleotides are TGTGCCAGCAGTCCGGGACAGGGGAAGCGGCGAGCTTTCTTT. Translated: CASSPGQGKRRAFF.

CDR3 residues: CAMGPPSGEQYF. CDR3 DNA sequence: TGTGCCATGGGGCCGCCTTCGGGCGAGCAGTACTTC. The chain links TRBV28 to TRBJ2-7; possible D gene TRBD1, 5 bases. From germline, CDR1 is MDHEN and CDR2 SYDVKM. The CDR3 is made up of 12 amino acids. Trimming took off 10 bases at V and 6 bases at J, with 16 bases between the two ends.

The CDR3 DNA sequence: TGTGCCAGCAGCTGGGAGGGCCCAAGAGGCTACACCTTC. Its translation is CASSWEGPRGYTF. The rearrangement links TRBV5-4 to TRBJ1-2, with no clear D. The V gene's germline CDR1 is SGHNT and CDR2 YYREEE (reference sequence). V was trimmed by 3 bases and J by 8 bases, leaving 14 bases between them. The CDR3 consists of 13 residues.

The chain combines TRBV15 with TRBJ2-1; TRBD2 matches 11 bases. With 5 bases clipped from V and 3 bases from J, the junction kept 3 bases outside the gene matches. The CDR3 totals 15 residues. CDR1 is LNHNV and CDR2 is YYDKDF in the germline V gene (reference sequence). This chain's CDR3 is CATSRTSGSYNEQFF. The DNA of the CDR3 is TGTGCCACCAGCCGTACTAGCGGGAGCTACAATGAGCAGTTCTTC.

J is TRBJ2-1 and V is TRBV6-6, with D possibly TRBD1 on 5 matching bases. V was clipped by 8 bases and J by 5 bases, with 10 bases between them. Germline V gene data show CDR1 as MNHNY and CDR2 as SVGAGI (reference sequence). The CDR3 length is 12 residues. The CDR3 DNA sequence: TGTGCCAGCTCAGGGCCCCACAATGAGCAGTTCTTC. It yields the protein CASSGPHNEQFF.

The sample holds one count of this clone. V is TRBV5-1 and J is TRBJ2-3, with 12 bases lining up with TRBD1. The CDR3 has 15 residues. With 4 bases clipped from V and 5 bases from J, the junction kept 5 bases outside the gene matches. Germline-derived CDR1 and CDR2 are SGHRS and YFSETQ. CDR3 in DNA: TGCGCCAGCAGCAGGGGACAGGGGGCCGAAGATACGCAGTATTTT. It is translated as CASSRGQGAEDTQYF.

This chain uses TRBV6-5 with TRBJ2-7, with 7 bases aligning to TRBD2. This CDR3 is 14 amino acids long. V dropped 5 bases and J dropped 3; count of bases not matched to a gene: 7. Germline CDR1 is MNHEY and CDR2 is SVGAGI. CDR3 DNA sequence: TGTGCCAGCAGTGGTCTGGGCGGGGGCTACGAGCAGTACTTC. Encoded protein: CASSGLGGGYEQYF.

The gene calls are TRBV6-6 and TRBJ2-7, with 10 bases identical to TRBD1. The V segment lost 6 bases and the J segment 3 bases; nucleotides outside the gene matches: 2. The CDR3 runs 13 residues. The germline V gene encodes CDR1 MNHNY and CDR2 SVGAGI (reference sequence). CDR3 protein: CASRRDRGYEQYF. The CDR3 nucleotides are TGTGCCAGCAGACGGGACAGGGGCTACGAGCAGTACTTC.